Below, 16 T cell receptor beta chains from the same sample are listed, as sequenced in a study of patients and donors after allogeneic stem cell transplantation. MiXCR, run by TCRdb on the RT-PCR reads, gives a single entry per CDR3 protein. The sample includes 920,000 or so distinct CDR3 sequences, roughly 18% of them seen just once. The sequencing sample was made of blood, either unsorted or a sorted T cell fraction (not recorded which). The source is a human donor who was either an allogeneic HSCT recipient or a stem cell or donor lymphocyte infusion donor (not recorded which). It is not recorded whose cells these are; they may come from a transplant donor.

In this sample, this clonotype turned up many times. The J gene is TRBJ2-3, the V gene TRBV12-3 or TRBV12-4, with 7 bases fitting TRBD2. This CDR3 region has 15 residues. J was trimmed by 1 base and V by 7 bases; bases with no gene match: 8. CDR3 sequence reads: CASTSSRGGTDTQYF. CDR3 DNA sequence: TGTGCCAGCACCTCCTCCCGGGGGGGCACAGATACGCAGTATTTT.

This clonotype was seen more than once but under ten times. This chain uses TRBV6-5 with TRBJ1-1; 10 bases align to TRBD1. The V gene end was trimmed by 0 bases and the J gene end by 1 base; junction bases not matched to a gene: 5. In germline, CDR1 is MNHEY, CDR2 SVGAGI. There are 17 residues in the CDR3. CDR3 loop: CASSYSTGGPRNTEAFF. The CDR3 nucleotides are TGTGCCAGCAGTTACTCGACAGGGGGCCCCAGGAACACTGAAGCTTTCTTT.

The chain joins TRBV18 to TRBJ2-5; TRBD1 aligns across 9 bases. CDR1 is KGHSH, CDR2 LQKENI, per germline. This CDR3 has 14 amino acids. Trimming took 2 bases from V and 5 from J; bases not matched to a gene: 3. The CDR3 spells CASSPWGQGETQYF. The CDR3, as DNA: TGTGCCAGCTCACCATGGGGACAGGGCGAGACCCAGTACTTC.

The chain couples TRBV20-1 to TRBJ2-1; tentatively, D is TRBD1 or TRBD2 (5 bases each). CDR1 DFQATT and CDR2 SNEGSKA come from the germline V gene (reference sequence). V lost 2 bases, J lost 10 bases, and 15 bases lay in between. The CDR3 is made up of 13 amino acids. CDR3 in amino acids: CSARRGWDQEQFF. The CDR3 DNA sequence: TGCAGTGCTAGAAGGGGTTGGGACCAGGAGCAGTTCTTC.

The chain couples TRBV3-1 to TRBJ1-5; D is undetermined. CDR3 length equals 15 residues. V shed 2 bases and J shed 0 bases, with 8 bases lying between them. Germline V gene sequence: CDR1 LGHDT, CDR2 YNNKEL (reference sequence). The CDR3 is CASSQSPSSNQPQHF. As DNA, the CDR3 is TGTGCCAGCAGCCAATCTCCCTCTAGCAATCAGCCCCAGCATTTT.

This clonotype was detected ten times or more. The rearrangement uses TRBV29-1 and TRBJ2-2, with D perhaps matching TRBD1 or TRBD2 (6 bases each). V dropped 8 bases and J dropped 5 bases, with 12 bases sitting between them. The length of the CDR3 is 12 residues. The germline V gene has CDR1 SQVTM and CDR2 ANQGSEA. The CDR3 spells CSSLGGTGELFF. The CDR3 bases are TGCAGCTCCCTAGGGGGGACCGGGGAGCTGTTTTTT.

Many counts were recorded for this clonotype. This chain connects TRBV18 to TRBJ2-7; D not certain. V lost 2 bases, J lost 4 bases, and 6 bases lay in between. In germline, CDR1 is KGHSH, CDR2 LQKENI. The length of the CDR3 is 12 residues. The chain's CDR3 is CASSPGIYEQYF. CDR3 coding DNA: TGTGCCAGCTCACCAGGGATTTACGAGCAGTACTTC. The whole variable domain, remainder taken from reference TRBV18 and TRBJ2-7, is NAGVMQNPRHLVRRRGQEARLRCSPMKGHSHVYWYRQLPEEGLKFMVYLQKENIIDESGMPKERFSAEFPKEGPSILRIQQVVRGDSAAYFCASSPGIYEQYFGPGTRLTVT.

This clonotype was seen many times. J is TRBJ2-7 and V is TRBV12-3 or TRBV12-4; no definite D call. V lost 4 bases to trimming and J lost 12 bases, with 16 bases between them. There are 12 residues in the CDR3. CDR3 sequence reads: CASSSGLARRYF. CDR3 sequence (DNA): TGTGCCAGCAGTTCCGGCTTGGCTAGGCGGTACTTC.

This clonotype was counted a few times. V is TRBV2 and J is TRBJ1-1; D is unresolved. From germline, CDR1 is SNHLY and CDR2 FYNNEI. V lost 4 bases and J lost 8, with 8 bases in between. The CDR3 has 11 residues. The CDR3, as DNA: TGTGCCAGCAGTGCCCTGTCCGAAGCTTTCTTT. Its protein is CASSALSEAFF.

There are a few counts of this clonotype. The rearrangement uses TRBV9 and TRBJ2-3; maybe TRBD1 (6 bases). Trimming took off 4 bases at V and 2 bases at J, with 17 bases between the two ends. Germline V gene data show CDR1 as SGDLS and CDR2 as YYNGEE. CDR3 length equals 16 residues. The DNA of the CDR3 is TGTGCCAGCAGCCTCACGGGGACAACCCTCACAGATACGCAGTATTTT. Translated, it gives CASSLTGTTLTDTQYF.

The table lists this clonotype with a few counts. This rearrangement joins TRBV28 to TRBJ2-1; TRBD2 aligns across 10 bases. The junction had 10 bases not matched to a gene; V was cut back by 6 bases and J by 8 bases. The CDR3 length is 15 residues. Germline CDR1 and CDR2: MDHEN and SYDVKM. The CDR3 is CASSRGTSVVDEQFF. The CDR3 DNA sequence: TGTGCCAGCAGCCGGGGGACTAGCGTCGTCGATGAGCAGTTCTTC.

The chain joins TRBV6-1 to TRBJ1-5, with a possible D match to TRBD1 (5 bases). V gave up 6 bases and J gave up 0 bases, with 9 bases separating them. The CDR3 is made up of 14 amino acids. CDR1 is MNHNS and CDR2 is SASEGT in the germline V gene. This chain's CDR3 is CASRAGYSNQPQHF. CDR3 DNA sequence: TGTGCCAGCAGAGCAGGGTATAGCAATCAGCCCCAGCATTTT.

This clonotype was counted a single time. V is TRBV12-3 or TRBV12-4 and J is TRBJ1-1, with unresolved D. Trimming cost V 5 bases and J 2 bases, with 12 bases left between them. The CDR3 has 14 amino acids. This CDR3 reads CASSRKRNNTEAFF. The CDR3 nucleotides are TGTGCCAGCAGTCGTAAGAGAAATAACACTGAAGCTTTCTTT.

This chain uses TRBV18 with TRBJ2-7; D is possibly TRBD1 (6 bases). This CDR3 is 16 amino acids long. Germline V gives CDR1 KGHSH, CDR2 LQKENI. Trimming cost V 3 bases and J 3 bases, with 18 bases left between them. The CDR3 DNA sequence: TGTGCCAGCTCACCTGACGGGGCCAGGGGATACTACGAGCAGTACTTC. Translating gives CASSPDGARGYYEQYF.

There are a few counts of this clonotype. This sequence joins TRBV12-3 or TRBV12-4 and TRBJ1-2; D is unclear. This CDR3 comprises 14 residues. The V end was cut by 6 bases, the J end by 5 bases, with 16 bases between. CDR3 amino acids: CASRRDPTGYGYTF. The CDR3 DNA is TGTGCCAGCAGAAGAGACCCGACGGGATATGGCTACACCTTC.

The V and J genes are TRBV20-1 and TRBJ2-7, with a tentative D call TRBD2 (6 bases). Deletions cut 6 bases from V and 1 base from J, with 19 bases between. The CDR3 loop spans 15 amino acids. Germline V gene sequence: CDR1 DFQATT, CDR2 SNEGSKA (reference sequence). In DNA form, the CDR3 reads TGCAGTGCCCCGAGGGTAGCGGAGATATCCTACGAGCAGTACTTC. Its protein product is CSAPRVAEISYEQYF.